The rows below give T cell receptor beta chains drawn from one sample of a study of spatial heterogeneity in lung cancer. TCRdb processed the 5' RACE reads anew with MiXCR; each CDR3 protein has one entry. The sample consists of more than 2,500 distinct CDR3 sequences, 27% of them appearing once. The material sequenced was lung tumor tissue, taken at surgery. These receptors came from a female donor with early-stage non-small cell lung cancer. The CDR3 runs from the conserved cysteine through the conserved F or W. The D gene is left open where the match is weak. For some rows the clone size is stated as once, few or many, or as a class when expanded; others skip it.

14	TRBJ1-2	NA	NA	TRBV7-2	TGTGCCAGCAGCTTATCCAGAGGGCGGTATGGCTACACCTTC	CASSLSRGRYGYTF
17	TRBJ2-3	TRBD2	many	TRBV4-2	TGTGCCAGCAGCCCCCTGCTACGGGGGGGCGGCACAGATACGCAGTATTTT	CASSPLLRGGGTDTQYF
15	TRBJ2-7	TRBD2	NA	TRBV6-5	TGTGCCAGCAGTTACGACGGGGGGGCCGGCGGCGAGCAGTACTTC	CASSYDGGAGGEQYF
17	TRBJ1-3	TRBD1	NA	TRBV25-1	TGTGCCAGCAGTGTTGTGGGACAGGGGCCCTTCGGAAACACCATATATTTT	CASSVVGQGPFGNTIYF
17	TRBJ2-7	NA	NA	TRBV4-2	TGTGCCAGCAGCCAAGAGCAGGGGTCCCTACTCTCCTACGAGCAGTACTTC	CASSQEQGSLLSYEQYF
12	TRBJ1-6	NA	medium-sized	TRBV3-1	TGTGCCAGCAGCCAAGATGTTTCACCCCTCCACTTT	CASSQDVSPLHF
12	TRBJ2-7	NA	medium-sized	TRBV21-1	TGTGCCAGCATACACACTTACTACGAGCAGTACTTC	CASIHTYYEQYF
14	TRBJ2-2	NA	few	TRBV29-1	TGCAGCGTTGTTGGGCCCTCGAACACCGGGGAGCTGTTTTTT	CSVVGPSNTGELFF
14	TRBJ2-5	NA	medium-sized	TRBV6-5	TGTGCCAGCACCTCAGTTGGGGCAAGGGAGACCCAGTACTTC	CASTSVGARETQYF
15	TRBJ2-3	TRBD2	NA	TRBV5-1	TGCGCCAGCAGCTTGGCCCTAGCGGGGGCAGATACGCAGTATTTT	CASSLALAGADTQYF
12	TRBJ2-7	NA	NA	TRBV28	TGTGCCAGCAGTTTAAGCCTAGCCCCCCAGTACTTC	CASSLSLAPQYF
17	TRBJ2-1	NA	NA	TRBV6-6	TGTGCCAGCAGTTACGTGCCGGGACTGGACTCCTACAATGAGCAGTTCTTC	CASSYVPGLDSYNEQFF
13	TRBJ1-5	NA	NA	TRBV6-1	TGTGCCAGCAGTGAAACGACAGAGCAGCCCCAGCATTTT	CASSETTEQPQHF
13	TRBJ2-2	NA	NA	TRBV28	TGTGCCAGCACGGGGCCGAACACCGGGGAGCTGTTTTTT	CASTGPNTGELFF
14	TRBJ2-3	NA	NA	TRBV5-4	TGTGCCAGCACCCCTGGGGGGAGCACAGATACGCAGTATTTT	CASTPGGSTDTQYF
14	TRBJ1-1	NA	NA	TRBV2	TGTGCCAGCAGACAGGGTGGGGTGGGCACTGAAGCTTTCTTT	CASRQGGVGTEAFF
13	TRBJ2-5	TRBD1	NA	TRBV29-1	TGCAGCGTTGACGAGGGGGCTGGGGAGACCCAGTACTTC	CSVDEGAGETQYF
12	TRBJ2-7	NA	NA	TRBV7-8	TGTGCCAGAGACAGGCACCCCTACGAGCAGTACTTC	CARDRHPYEQYF
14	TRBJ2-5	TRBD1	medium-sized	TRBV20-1	TGCAGTGCTAAGGGGCAGGGGGCGGGAGAGACCCAGTACTTC	CSAKGQGAGETQYF
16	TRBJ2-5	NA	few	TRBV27	TGTGCCAGCAGACGCGCGCCGGGCGTTTTGGGGGAGACCCAGTACTTC	CASRRAPGVLGETQYF
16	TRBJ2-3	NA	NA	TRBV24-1	TGTGCCACCTCGCCTACCAGAGACAGGTCCACAGATACGCAGTATTTT	CATSPTRDRSTDTQYF
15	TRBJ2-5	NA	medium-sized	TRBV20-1	TGCAGTGCTAGACGTAGCGGCGCTAAACAAGAGACCCAGTACTTC	CSARRSGAKQETQYF
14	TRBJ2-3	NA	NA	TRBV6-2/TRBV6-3	TGTGCCAGCAGTTGGGGGCGCAGCACAGATACGCAGTATTTT	CASSWGRSTDTQYF
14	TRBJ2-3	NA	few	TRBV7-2	TGTGCCAGCAAAATAATGTCAAGTGGAGATACGCAGTATTTT	CASKIMSSGDTQYF
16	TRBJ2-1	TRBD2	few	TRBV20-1	TGCAGTGCTAGGGCTGGCACGGGGGGGGCCGGGAATGAGCAGTTCTTC	CSARAGTGGAGNEQFF
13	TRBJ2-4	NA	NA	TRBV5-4	TGTGCCAGCAGCTTGGTGGACACAAACATTCAGTACTTC	CASSLVDTNIQYF
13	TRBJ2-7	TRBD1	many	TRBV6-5	TGTGCCAGCAGCCGGGACAGGGCCTACGAGCAGTACTTC	CASSRDRAYEQYF
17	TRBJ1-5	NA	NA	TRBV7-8	TGTGCCAGCAGCTTCGGTCCCGCCCGAAATAGCAATCAGCCCCAGCATTTT	CASSFGPARNSNQPQHF